Presented here are 21 T cell receptor beta chains from one specimen sequenced in a study of shared clonotypes between healthy human individuals. CD45RO-negative cells were positively selected for CCR7, leaving out terminally differentiated effector memory CD45RA+ cells. Produced via immunoSEQ multiplex PCR; TCRdb's table is partial and in-frame only. The data hold roughly 890,000 clones, with 92% observed a single time. Sequencing was carried out using naive CD8+ T cells sorted from blood. These receptors all come from a man aged 25 to 45 in good health.

The chain carries TRBV4-3 and TRBJ1-2; D is ambiguous. Trimming left V 1 base short and J 2 bases short, with 8 bases between. The CDR3 spans 14 residues. Germline values: CDR1 LGHNA, CDR2 YSLEER. This CDR3 reads CASSQVPGNYGYTF. CDR3 sequence (DNA): TGCGCCAGCAGCCAAGTTCCGGGGAACTATGGCTACACCTTC.

CDR3 DNA sequence: TGCAGCGGAACCGGGACAGTCATGAACACTGAAGCTTTCTTT. Protein product: CSGTGTVMNTEAFF. J is TRBJ1-1 and V is TRBV29-1; TRBD1 matches at 7 bases. V lost 7 bases, J lost 0 bases, and 8 bases stayed unmatched. Germline V CDR1 and CDR2: SQVTM, ANQGSEA. The CDR3 loop spans 14 amino acids.

The chain has TRBV27 and TRBJ1-4; D is ambiguous. Germline V gene data show CDR1 as MNHEY and CDR2 as SMNVEV (reference sequence). The V and J ends lost 2 bases and 9 bases respectively, with 10 bases between them. The CDR3 runs 13 residues. The CDR3 here is CASSLVGGKKLFF. CDR3 sequence (DNA): TGTGCCAGCAGTTTAGTAGGAGGTAAAAAACTGTTTTTT.

This chain uses TRBV19 with TRBJ2-5; TRBD2 aligns across 8 bases. The CDR3 has 15 residues. V dropped 1 base and J dropped 5; count of bases not matched to a gene: 6. CDR1 is LNHDA and CDR2 is SQIVND in the germline V gene (reference sequence). The CDR3 DNA reads as TGTGCCAGTAGTATAGCGGGAGGGCCGCGGGAGACCCAGTACTTC. This encodes CASSIAGGPRETQYF. The full variable domain, with the rest looked up from reference TRBV19 and TRBJ2-5, is DGGITQSPKYLFRKEGQNVTLSCEQNLNHDAMYWYRQDPGQGLRLIYYSQIVNDFQKGDIAEGYSVSREKKESFPLTVTSAQKNPTAFYLCASSIAGGPRETQYFGPGTRLLVL.

Details on this clone: This CDR3 fails to terminate in the conserved phenylalanine or tryptophan, so it likely reflects a read error. Because the CDR3's place on the DNA is in doubt, the DNA is left out and the CDR3 is given as listed by TCRdb. The chain uses TRBV6-4 and TRBJ2-6. Germline CDR1 is MRHNA and CDR2 is SNTAGT. The CDR3 sequence runs 12 residues, both termini included. The CDR3 is CASSDSRSGNRT.

The count of this clone is one. V gene TRBV28 combines with J gene TRBJ2-5, with unresolved D. The CDR3 has 15 residues. Trimming removed 2 bases at V and 4 bases at J, with 14 bases between. Germline V gene data show CDR1 as MDHEN and CDR2 as SYDVKM. The CDR3 sequence is CASSLAGSDGETQYF. The CDR3, as DNA: TGTGCCAGCAGTTTAGCCGGGTCCGACGGAGAGACCCAGTACTTC.

This clone was observed a single time. The chain links TRBV4-1 to TRBJ2-7; possibly TRBD2 for D (6 bases). Per germline, CDR1 MGHRA and CDR2 YSYEKL. V was trimmed by 1 base and J by 1 base, leaving 14 bases between them. The CDR3 contains 16 residues. DNA for the CDR3: TGCGCCAGCAGCCAAGTAACTAGCTCTGCGTCCTACGAGCAGTACTTC. Amino acid sequence: CASSQVTSSASYEQYF.

J is TRBJ1-1 and V is TRBV27; D is uncertain. Trimming took off 6 bases at V and 0 bases at J, with 11 bases between the two ends. CDR1 and CDR2 (germline): MNHEY, SMNVEV (reference sequence). This CDR3 is 14 amino acids long. CDR3 coding DNA: TGTGCCAGCAGGGAGACACCTCTGAACACTGAAGCTTTCTTT. It codes for CASRETPLNTEAFF.

This chain joins TRBV7-9 and TRBJ2-1, with a possible D match to TRBD2 (6 bases). The CDR3 length is 14 residues. V dropped 1 base and J dropped 8 bases, with 12 bases sitting between them. The germline V gene has CDR1 SEHNR and CDR2 FQNEAQ (reference sequence). CDR3 DNA sequence: TGTGCCAGCAGCTTAGATCCGGGAGACCATGAGCAGTTCTTC. It codes for CASSLDPGDHEQFF.

As DNA, the CDR3 is TGCGCCAGCAGCGCCACAGGGGCCCCGAAAACTAATGAAAAACTGTTTTTT. It is translated as CASSATGAPKTNEKLFF. J is TRBJ1-4 and V is TRBV4-3; 7 nucleotides agree with TRBD1. The CDR3 is 17 amino acids. V dropped 5 bases and J dropped 1; count of bases not matched to a gene: 10. Germline lookup yields CDR1 LGHNA and CDR2 YSLEER.

The chain has TRBV19 and TRBJ2-1; D may be TRBD1 or TRBD2 (5 bases each). Trimming cost V 4 bases and J 0 bases, with 10 bases left between them. In germline, CDR1 is LNHDA, CDR2 SQIVND (reference sequence). CDR3 length equals 15 residues. The CDR3: CASSKWGSSYNEQFF. For the CDR3, the DNA is TGTGCCAGTAGTAAATGGGGGAGCTCCTACAATGAGCAGTTCTTC.

The chain joins TRBV6-5 to TRBJ2-3; TRBD1 aligns across 7 bases. The CDR3 has 15 amino acids. The V gene's germline CDR1 is MNHEY and CDR2 SVGAGI. Losses at the gene ends were 4 bases for V and 5 bases for J; bases not matched to a gene: 9. CDR3 coding DNA: TGTGCCAGCAGTTTAAGGGACAGATCTTTAGATACGCAGTATTTT. It encodes CASSLRDRSLDTQYF.

For this clone: This sample also contains other DNA sequences that code for the same CDR3. The V and J genes are TRBV15 and TRBJ1-4; no clear D. Germline V CDR1 and CDR2: LNHNV, YYDKDF (reference sequence). This CDR3 has 14 residues. The V gene lost 1 base and the J gene lost 0 bases, with 3 bases spanning the gap. The CDR3 sequence is CATSRGATNEKLFF. As DNA, the CDR3 is TGTGCCACCAGCAGAGGAGCAACTAATGAAAAACTGTTTTTT.

The chain combines TRBV27 with TRBJ2-1, with 9 bases matching TRBD1. J gave up 5 bases and V 7 bases, and 6 bases lay outside the gene matches. The CDR3 runs 14 residues. The germline CDR1 and CDR2 sequences are MNHEY and SMNVEV (reference sequence). The CDR3 DNA reads as TGTGCCAGCACCATCCGGGACAGGGACAATGAGCAGTTCTTC. Its translation: CASTIRDRDNEQFF.

V usage is TRBV6-6 and J usage is TRBJ2-3; TRBD2 matches 8 bases. With V trimmed by 5 bases and J by 0 bases, 7 bases remained unmatched. CDR1 is MNHNY, CDR2 SVGAGI, per germline (reference sequence). The CDR3 totals 16 residues. The CDR3 region is CASSPGGATSTDTQYF. Here the CDR3 DNA reads TGTGCCAGCAGTCCGGGGGGGGCCACTAGCACAGATACGCAGTATTTT.

This rearrangement joins TRBV11-2 to TRBJ1-4, with D tentatively TRBD1 (5 bases). Germline CDR1 is SGHAT and CDR2 is FQNNGV. This CDR3 has 16 residues. V was cut by 2 bases and J by 8 bases, with 18 bases left in between. The CDR3, as DNA: TGTGCCAGCAGCTTATATATGGTGGGGGATGACGAAAAACTGTTTTTT. Protein product: CASSLYMVGDDEKLFF.

V usage is TRBV11-2 and J usage is TRBJ2-6; TRBD1 matches 7 bases. CDR3 length equals 19 residues. The V and J ends lost 1 base and 4 bases, in that order; junction bases with no gene match: 13. Germline V gives CDR1 SGHAT, CDR2 FQNNGV. The chain's CDR3 is CASSLGQGGPTSGANVLTF. The CDR3 nucleotides are TGTGCCAGCAGCTTAGGACAGGGCGGCCCGACGTCGGGGGCCAACGTCCTGACTTTC.

This chain uses TRBV7-9 with TRBJ2-1; D might be TRBD1 (5 bases). Trimming removed 7 bases at V and 0 bases at J, with 10 bases between. CDR1 and CDR2 (germline): SEHNR, FQNEAQ (reference sequence). The CDR3 covers 14 residues. Here the CDR3 reads CASNQGSSYNEQFF. In DNA, the CDR3 is TGTGCCAGCAACCAGGGAAGCTCCTACAATGAGCAGTTCTTC. Drawing the rest from reference TRBV7-9 and TRBJ2-1, the complete variable domain is DTGVSQNPRHKITKRGQNVTFRCDPISEHNRLYWYRQTLGQGPEFLTYFQNEAQLEKSRLLSDRFSAERPKGSFSTLEIQRTEQGDSAMYLCASNQGSSYNEQFFGPGTRLTVL.

The chain uses TRBV5-4 and TRBJ2-7; D not resolved. The CDR3 is 13 amino acids. The germline V gene has CDR1 SGHNT and CDR2 YYREEE (reference sequence). With 1 base removed from V and 3 bases from J, the gap between germline ends came to 8 bases. CDR3 sequence reads: CASSLLADYEQYF. In nucleotides, the CDR3 is TGTGCCAGCAGCTTGTTAGCAGACTACGAGCAGTACTTC.

As regards this clone: The same CDR3 can be traced to other DNA sequences in this sample. The chain combines TRBV7-9 with TRBJ1-1, with D possibly matching TRBD1 (6 bases). This CDR3 has 14 amino acids. V dropped 3 bases and J dropped 0 bases, with 8 bases sitting between them. The germline gives CDR1 SEHNR, CDR2 FQNEAQ (reference sequence). CDR3 sequence reads: CASSFGGVNTEAFF. In nucleotides, the CDR3 is TGTGCCAGCAGCTTTGGGGGCGTGAACACTGAAGCTTTCTTT.

This chain uses TRBV18 with TRBJ1-1; 7 nucleotides agree with TRBD1. This CDR3 region has 16 residues. The germline V gene has CDR1 KGHSH and CDR2 LQKENI. V gave up 3 bases and J gave up 0 bases; unmatched junction bases: 7. CDR3 coding DNA: TGTGCCAGCTCACCCGATCCGGGACAGATGAACACTGAAGCTTTCTTT. It is translated as CASSPDPGQMNTEAFF.